The TCR beta chain under discussion was sequenced for a study of spatial heterogeneity in lung cancer. The sample's time point: sample taken at primary tumor resection. Unsorted whole RNA from tumor, nontumor lung or frozen PBMC underwent sequencing. Germline values: CDR1 DFQATT, CDR2 SNEGSKA (reference sequence). This CDR3 spans 13 amino acids. V was shortened by 4 bases and J by 2 bases, with 12 bases between the two germline ends. TCRdb re-derived calls from the 5' RACE reads in MiXCR, one entry per CDR3 protein. The sample lists 40,000 to 45,000 distinct CDR3 sequences, approximately 14% occurring once.

This material consisted of PBMCs, taken at surgery. The gene calls are TRBV20-1 and TRBJ2-7; D is uncertain. The receptor comes from a male donor with early-stage non-small cell lung cancer. The CDR3 spells CSAIGSGAYEQYF. The CDR3 nucleotides are TGCAGTGCTATTGGGTCTGGAGCCTACGAGCAGTACTTC.